Following are 26 T cell receptor beta chains from one sample sequenced in a study of shared clonotypes between healthy human individuals. Profiling relied on immunoSEQ multiplex PCR, and the TCRdb table lists in-frame clones only, not all of them. The repertoire holds roughly 2 million clones, with roughly 96% as singletons. The sequenced sample was naive CD4+ T cells sorted from blood. Subset described: CD45RA+ positively selected. The source is a man aged 18 to 30 in good health.

Here the CDR3 reads CASSDSGQGRNIQYF. The CDR3 DNA follows: TGTGCCAGCAGTGATTCGGGACAGGGGAGGAACATTCAGTACTTC. V is TRBV27 and J is TRBJ2-4; TRBD1 matches at 10 bases. The length of the CDR3 is 15 residues. Looked up from germline, CDR1 is MNHEY and CDR2 is SMNVEV (reference sequence). Losses at the gene ends were 5 bases for V and 7 bases for J; bases not matched to a gene: 8.

Note on this clone: The same CDR3 is also encoded by other DNA sequences in this sample. J is TRBJ1-5 and V is TRBV6-6; no firm D call. The germline V and J ends were trimmed by 0 bases and 0 bases, with 9 bases remaining between them. CDR3 size: 16 residues. Germline V gives CDR1 MNHNY, CDR2 SVGAGI (reference sequence). CDR3 DNA sequence: TGTGCCAGCAGTTACTCGGGCCAGATTAGCAATCAGCCCCAGCATTTT. This encodes CASSYSGQISNQPQHF.

This chain links TRBV6-5 with TRBJ1-6, with unresolved D. V was pared by 3 bases and J by 7 bases, with 13 bases between. This CDR3 is built from 15 residues. Germline CDR1 MNHEY, CDR2 SVGAGI. CDR3 region: CASSYGLGSNSPLHF. The CDR3 DNA reads as TGTGCCAGCAGTTATGGTCTGGGCAGCAATTCACCCCTCCACTTT.

For this clone: Other DNA sequences in this specimen translate into the identical CDR3. The genes are TRBV6-1 and TRBJ1-1, with TRBD1 matching over 8 bases. The germline V gene encodes CDR1 MNHNS and CDR2 SASEGT. Trimming removed 6 bases from V and 0 bases from J; junction bases left unmatched: 3. The CDR3 loop spans 14 amino acids. Here the CDR3 DNA reads TGTGCCAGCAGGGGGACAGGAATGAACACTGAAGCTTTCTTT. Encoded protein: CASRGTGMNTEAFF.

The chain employs TRBV7-2 and TRBJ2-7, with TRBD2 identical over 8 bases. Per germline, CDR1 SGHTA and CDR2 FQGNSA. V dropped 2 bases and J dropped 3; count of bases not matched to a gene: 6. The CDR3 runs to 15 residues. The CDR3 nucleotides are TGTGCCAGCAGCTTATACACTAGCGGAAGCTACGAGCAGTACTTC. This sequence encodes CASSLYTSGSYEQYF.

A note on this clone: A much larger clonotype is one base distant, so this may be a read error. This chain links TRBV4-1 with TRBJ2-3; D possibly corresponds to TRBD1 (5 bases). This CDR3 spans 13 amino acids. Germline V gene lookup returns CDR1 MGHRA and CDR2 YSYEKL. Trimming cost V 6 bases and J 0 bases, with 7 bases left between them. The CDR3 reads CASRTASTDTQYF. CDR3 nucleotides: TGCGCCAGCAGGACAGCTAGCACAGATACGCAGTATTTT.

Concerning this clone: A read error may explain this, as a much larger clone is one base away. J is TRBJ2-1 and V is TRBV7-9; D may match TRBD1 or TRBD2 (5 bases each). Looked up from germline, CDR1 is SEHNR and CDR2 is FQNEAQ (reference sequence). Trimming took 5 bases from V and 4 from J, leaving 12 bases between them. CDR3 length equals 14 residues. Written as DNA, the CDR3 is TGTGCCAGCAGCCCGGGACCTATTTACAATGAGCAGTTCTTC. It codes for CASSPGPIYNEQFF.

As DNA, the CDR3 is TGTGCCAGCAGCTGGAAGACTAATGAAAAACTGTTTTTT. Translation: CASSWKTNEKLFF. V and J are TRBV11-2 and TRBJ1-4; D not resolved. In germline, CDR1 is SGHAT, CDR2 FQNNGV. V was clipped by 4 bases and J by 2 bases, with 5 bases between them. This CDR3 has 13 residues.

Concerning this clone itself: Other DNA sequences within the sample encode an identical CDR3. The chain has TRBV5-4 and TRBJ1-1, with a weak D call TRBD1 (5 bases). Trimming shortened V by 3 bases and J by 0 bases, and 9 bases separated the two germline ends. CDR1 is SGHNT and CDR2 is YYREEE in the germline V gene (reference sequence). The CDR3 length is 14 residues. CDR3 loop: CASSSDSMNTEAFF. The CDR3 region has the DNA TGTGCCAGCAGCTCCGACAGCATGAACACTGAAGCTTTCTTT.

The chain couples TRBV6-6 to TRBJ2-5, with TRBD1 matching 7 bases. V was clipped by 8 bases and J by 5 bases; unmatched bases: 14. The CDR3 covers 15 residues. CDR1 and CDR2 from the germline V gene are MNHNY and SVGAGI (reference sequence). The CDR3 nucleotides are TGTGCCAGCTCCCTCAGGGTAGGGGGCGGGGAGACCCAGTACTTC. Translating it yields CASSLRVGGGETQYF.

This clone has only a few counts. In the same sample, other DNA sequences code for this CDR3. V gene TRBV30 combines with J gene TRBJ1-1; 7 nucleotides match TRBD1. Germline CDR1 GTSNPN, CDR2 SVGIG (reference sequence). The CDR3 length is 12 residues. The J segment lost 0 bases and the V segment lost 5 bases, leaving 0 bases of the junction unmatched. CDR3 residues: CAWDRVNTEAFF. CDR3 coding DNA: TGTGCCTGGGACAGGGTGAACACTGAAGCTTTCTTT.

For the CDR3, the DNA is TGTGCCAGCAGCTTAGGGTCGGACAGCGTATTATCCTACGAGCAGTACTTC. It is translated as CASSLGSDSVLSYEQYF. The gene calls are TRBV7-9 and TRBJ2-7, with a tentative D call TRBD1 (6 bases). Between the trimmed V and J ends, which lost 1 base and 1 base, there was a span of 17 bases. Germline loops: CDR1 SEHNR, CDR2 FQNEAQ (reference sequence). The CDR3 has 17 residues.

The V call is TRBV5-1, the J call TRBJ2-7; TRBD1 agrees at 11 bases. Looked up from germline, CDR1 is SGHRS and CDR2 is YFSETQ. The J segment lost 4 bases and the V segment lost 4 bases, leaving 10 bases of the junction unmatched. The CDR3 covers 16 residues. CDR3 residues: CASSREGTGGDYEQYF. In nucleotides, the CDR3 is TGCGCCAGCAGCCGGGAGGGGACAGGGGGAGATTACGAGCAGTACTTC.

V is TRBV19 and J is TRBJ2-1, with a tentative D call TRBD2 (5 bases). Trimming removed 5 bases at V and 9 bases at J, with 14 bases between. The CDR3 spans 13 residues. Germline CDR1 is LNHDA and CDR2 is SQIVND (reference sequence). CDR3 in DNA: TGTGCCAGTAGTCCGAGATCGCGGGTTGAGCAGTTCTTC. This gives the protein CASSPRSRVEQFF. Complete variable domain (other parts from reference TRBV19 and TRBJ2-1): DGGITQSPKYLFRKEGQNVTLSCEQNLNHDAMYWYRQDPGQGLRLIYYSQIVNDFQKGDIAEGYSVSREKKESFPLTVTSAQKNPTAFYLCASSPRSRVEQFFGPGTRLTVL.

Regarding this clone: In the same sample, other DNA sequences code for this CDR3. This sequence joins TRBV11-2 and TRBJ2-5, with TRBD2 as a possible D gene (5 bases). The V end lost 1 base, the J end lost 1 base, and 7 bases lay between the germline ends. This CDR3 is built from 14 residues. Per the germline V gene, CDR1 is SGHAT and CDR2 is FQNNGV. CDR3 loop: CASSLAGSQETQYF. CDR3 bases: TGTGCCAGCAGCTTAGCGGGGTCCCAAGAGACCCAGTACTTC. Variable domain in full (rest from reference TRBV11-2 and TRBJ2-5): EAGVAQSPRYKIIEKRQSVAFWCNPISGHATLYWYQQILGQGPKLLIQFQNNGVVDDSQLPKDRFSAERLKGVDSTLKIQPAKLEDSAVYLCASSLAGSQETQYFGPGTRLLVL.

This clone came up a few times. The chain joins TRBV19 to TRBJ1-5; D remains unclear. From germline, CDR1 is LNHDA and CDR2 SQIVND (reference sequence). Trimming took off 1 base at V and 4 bases at J, with 8 bases between the two ends. The CDR3 runs to 14 residues. The CDR3 reads CASSIVKQNQPQHF. The DNA for the CDR3 is TGTGCCAGTAGTATAGTGAAGCAAAATCAGCCCCAGCATTTT.

The chain uses TRBV5-1 and TRBJ2-7; the match to TRBD2 covers 10 bases. V was clipped by 5 bases and J by 7 bases; unmatched bases: 15. CDR1 is SGHRS and CDR2 is YFSETQ in the germline V gene. CDR3 length equals 16 residues. CDR3 sequence reads: CASRTGLAGEAEEQYF. CDR3 in DNA: TGCGCCAGCAGAACGGGGCTAGCGGGAGAAGCGGAGGAGCAGTACTTC.

V usage is TRBV27 and J usage is TRBJ1-3, with D tentatively TRBD1 (6 bases). The CDR3 length is 13 residues. Trimming pared 10 bases from V and 0 bases from J, leaving 10 bases between. From germline, CDR1 is MNHEY and CDR2 SMNVEV (reference sequence). The CDR3: CATRQVSGNTIYF. CDR3 nucleotides: TGTGCCACCCGACAGGTCTCTGGAAACACCATATATTTT.

V and J are TRBV30 and TRBJ1-5; 10 nucleotides match TRBD1. CDR1 and CDR2 (germline): GTSNPN, SVGIG (reference sequence). V lost 2 bases, J lost 6 bases, and 4 bases stayed unmatched. The CDR3 is 14 residues long. The CDR3 protein is CAWSPRQGAQPQHF. DNA of the CDR3: TGTGCCTGGAGTCCCCGACAGGGGGCTCAGCCCCAGCATTTT.

The V and J genes are TRBV18 and TRBJ1-6; 7 bases line up with TRBD1. The CDR3 length is 15 residues. The germline V gene has CDR1 KGHSH and CDR2 LQKENI. Losses at the gene ends were 6 bases for V and 7 bases for J; bases not matched to a gene: 9. The DNA for the CDR3 is TGTGCCAGCTCCGTGACAGGGCCTGAGAATTCACCCCTCCACTTT. Translating gives CASSVTGPENSPLHF.

This chain joins TRBV30 and TRBJ1-2; unclear D gene. Between the trimmed V and J ends, which lost 5 bases and 3 bases, there was a span of 13 bases. The germline V gene encodes CDR1 GTSNPN and CDR2 SVGIG (reference sequence). CDR3 length equals 13 residues. CDR3 bases: TGTGCCTGGGCCAACGGTAGGCACTATGGCTACACCTTC. It is translated as CAWANGRHYGYTF.

This clone was seen only once. The chain is built from TRBV7-2 and TRBJ2-5; D is perhaps TRBD2 (6 bases). CDR3 length: 13 amino acids. CDR1 is SGHTA and CDR2 is FQGNSA in the germline V gene. V lost 4 bases to trimming and J lost 4 bases, with 10 bases between them. CDR3 sequence reads: CASSSLGGETQYF. The CDR3 bases are TGTGCCAGCAGCTCTCTGGGGGGAGAGACCCAGTACTTC.

V gene TRBV15 combines with J gene TRBJ1-6; 7 bases map to TRBD1. Germline CDR1 is LNHNV and CDR2 is YYDKDF (reference sequence). The CDR3 loop spans 14 amino acids. J was trimmed by 7 bases and V by 3 bases; bases with no gene match: 3. The CDR3 sequence is CATSSRQGNSPLHF. In DNA form, the CDR3 reads TGTGCCACCAGCAGCCGACAGGGCAATTCACCCCTCCACTTT.

The J gene is TRBJ1-2, the V gene TRBV5-6; the match to TRBD1 covers 9 bases. Per germline, CDR1 SGHDT and CDR2 YYEEEE. V lost 4 bases, J lost 5 bases, and 15 bases stayed unmatched. This CDR3 comprises 17 residues. CDR3 sequence reads: CASSARDREPLGYGYTF. Here the CDR3 DNA reads TGTGCCAGCAGCGCCCGGGACAGGGAGCCTTTAGGGTATGGCTACACCTTC.

V usage is TRBV4-1 and J usage is TRBJ1-1, with D perhaps matching TRBD1 (5 bases). CDR1 and CDR2 from the germline V gene are MGHRA and YSYEKL. Trimming removed 2 bases at V and 4 bases at J, with 8 bases between. This CDR3 has 13 amino acids. CDR3: CASSQWGLTEAFF. For the CDR3, the DNA is TGCGCCAGCAGCCAATGGGGCCTCACTGAAGCTTTCTTT.

The chain has TRBV6-5 and TRBJ1-4; 8 bases are a match to TRBD1. Unmatched junction bases numbered 8, after V lost 6 bases and J lost 8 bases. The CDR3 loop spans 14 amino acids. The germline V gene has CDR1 MNHEY and CDR2 SVGAGI. The CDR3 loop reads CASRSGTGGEKLFF. Written as DNA, the CDR3 is TGTGCCAGCAGGTCCGGGACAGGAGGAGAAAAACTGTTTTTT.